This TCR beta chain stems from a study of blood T cell repertoires in COVID-19. Study as a whole: In each case, the material was cDNA or gDNA derived from T cells, B-cell-depleted T cells, or PBMCs.

Unmatched junction bases numbered 3, after V lost 4 bases and J lost 1 base. This CDR3 region has 16 residues. CDR1 and CDR2 (germline): SGHAT, FQNNGV. The repertoire was sequenced with immunoSEQ multiplex PCR; TCRdb's copy has only in-frame clones and lacks some. Here the sample spans 99,000 or so clones, less than 90% being singletons. Specimen: peripheral blood. This TCR was sampled from a man in his 70s with active or convalescent COVID-19. The chain joins TRBV11-2 to TRBJ2-5; 13 bases match TRBD2. The CDR3 DNA sequence: TGTGCCAGCAGCTCCCGGACTAGCGGGGGCCAAGAGACCCAGTACTTC. Its protein product is CASSSRTSGGQETQYF.